Listed here are 27 T cell receptor beta chains from one sample, sequenced in a study of cytomegalovirus exposure and HLA in healthy donors. Primers for the PCR totalled 60 Vbeta and 13 Jbeta. Sequenced by immunoSEQ multiplex PCR; TCRdb stores in-frame clones only, minus some. Of approximately 77,000 clones detected, 75% appear once; the ten largest clones hold 7% to 8.5%. The sample was PBMCs. The receptors come from a woman in her thirties or forties in good health and CMV-seronegative.

The table lists this clone with a count of one. The chain recombines TRBV2 with TRBJ1-5; unclear D gene. The CDR3 is 14 residues long. Per germline, CDR1 SNHLY and CDR2 FYNNEI. V was trimmed by 9 bases and J by 0 bases, leaving 12 bases between them. CDR3 residues: CASQGVYSNQPQHF. The DNA of the CDR3 is TGTGCCAGTCAAGGAGTTTATAGCAATCAGCCCCAGCATTTT.

The chain couples TRBV18 to TRBJ1-1, with D possibly TRBD1 on 5 matching bases. The V and J ends lost 2 bases and 4 bases respectively, with 8 bases between them. Germline V gene sequence: CDR1 KGHSH, CDR2 LQKENI. This CDR3 has 13 residues. DNA of the CDR3: TGTGCCAGCTCACCAGGGCAGGGCACTGAAGCTTTCTTT. It yields the protein CASSPGQGTEAFF.

The chain links TRBV27 to TRBJ2-1; a possible D gene is TRBD2 (6 bases). V was cut by 7 bases and J by 7 bases, with 23 bases left in between. The CDR3 runs to 16 residues. CDR1 and CDR2 from the germline V gene are MNHEY and SMNVEV (reference sequence). In nucleotides, the CDR3 is TGTGCCAGCATTGCGAAGCTAGCGCGTCAAGCAAATGAGCAGTTCTTC. As protein: CASIAKLARQANEQFF.

This clone was picked up one time. The V and J genes are TRBV6-5 and TRBJ2-3, with 10 bases aligning to TRBD2. Trimming took 1 base from V and 5 from J; bases not matched to a gene: 6. CDR1 and CDR2 from the germline V gene are MNHEY and SVGAGI. This CDR3 comprises 16 residues. CDR3 nucleotides: TGTGCCAGCAGTTACTTTCTAGCGGGGGACATAGATACGCAGTATTTT. Translation: CASSYFLAGDIDTQYF.

The chain recombines TRBV5-8 with TRBJ1-4; 11 bases map to TRBD1. The CDR3 has 15 residues. CDR1 is SGHTS and CDR2 is YDEGEE in the germline V gene. V was clipped by 4 bases and J by 8 bases; unmatched bases: 7. The CDR3 is CASSGRDRGKEKLFF. The CDR3 DNA follows: TGTGCCAGCAGCGGCCGGGACAGGGGGAAAGAAAAACTGTTTTTT.

This clone was counted only a few times. In the same sample, other DNA sequences code for this CDR3. This sequence joins TRBV5-1 and TRBJ1-6; 7 positions agree with TRBD1. This CDR3 spans 14 amino acids. Germline lookup yields CDR1 SGHRS and CDR2 YFSETQ. The trim removed 3 bases at V and 7 bases at J, leaving 4 bases unmatched. The CDR3 DNA follows: TGCGCCAGCAGCTCAGGGACAGCAAATTCACCCCTCCACTTT. Amino acid sequence: CASSSGTANSPLHF.

The genes are TRBV11-2 and TRBJ2-3; 10 nucleotides line up with TRBD2. V shed 3 bases and J 5 bases; nucleotides not matched to a gene: 2. The germline V gene encodes CDR1 SGHAT and CDR2 FQNNGV. CDR3 length equals 14 residues. CDR3 loop: CASSFTSGKDTQYF. The CDR3 region has the DNA TGTGCCAGCAGCTTCACTAGCGGGAAAGATACGCAGTATTTT.

This clone was seen only a few times. The V call is TRBV29-1, the J call TRBJ2-3; D perhaps matches TRBD2 (7 bases). The CDR3 spans 14 residues. Germline CDR1 reads SQVTM; CDR2 reads ANQGSEA. Deletions cut 3 bases from V and 3 bases from J, with 13 bases between. This chain's CDR3 is CSVEGGAPTDTQYF. The CDR3 DNA reads as TGCAGCGTTGAGGGGGGGGCGCCGACAGATACGCAGTATTTT.

The chain joins TRBV6-6 to TRBJ1-6; maybe TRBD1 (6 bases). The CDR3 runs 15 residues. CDR1 and CDR2 from the germline V gene are MNHNY and SVGAGI (reference sequence). Trimming cost V 7 bases and J 9 bases, with 19 bases left between them. The CDR3 spells CASTPWGQGSSPLHF. CDR3 sequence (DNA): TGTGCCAGCACGCCCTGGGGGCAGGGTAGTTCACCCCTCCACTTT.

The chain couples TRBV10-1 to TRBJ1-6; D might be TRBD1 (6 bases). There are 13 residues in the CDR3. The V gene lost 6 bases and the J gene lost 7 bases, with 10 bases spanning the gap. Looked up from germline, CDR1 is WNHNN and CDR2 is SYGVQD (reference sequence). CDR3 in DNA: TGCGCCAGCAGCCCACAGGGAAATTCACCCCTCCACTTT. Translated: CASSPQGNSPLHF.

The chain employs TRBV5-1 and TRBJ2-5; TRBD2 aligns across 10 bases. The CDR3 is 15 amino acids. Trimming took 3 bases from V and 5 from J; bases not matched to a gene: 7. Germline CDR1 SGHRS, CDR2 YFSETQ. As DNA, the CDR3 is TGCGCCAGCAGCTACCAAAGCGGGGGGGAGGAGACCCAGTACTTC. This sequence encodes CASSYQSGGEETQYF.

With regard to this clone: Relative to the germline gene, one junction end is altered; a read error may explain this. The rearrangement uses TRBV9 and TRBJ1-2, with 7 positions matching TRBD1. CDR1 and CDR2 (germline): SGDLS, YYNGEE. The CDR3 is made up of 15 amino acids. DNA for the CDR3: TGTGCCAGCAGCCCCCGACAGGGATCTAACTATGGCTACGCCTTC. Translating it yields CASSPRQGSNYGYAF. Variable domain in full (rest from reference TRBV9 and TRBJ1-2): DSGVTQTPKHLITATGQRVTLRCSPRSGDLSVYWYQQSLDQGLQFLIQYYNGEERAKGNILERFSAQQFPDLHSELNLSSLELGDSALYFCASSPRQGSNYGYAFGSGTRLTVV.

V gene TRBV10-3 combines with J gene TRBJ1-1, with 7 bases that match TRBD1. Germline trimming cut 3 bases from V and 2 bases from J; bases unmatched to any gene: 6. The V gene's germline CDR1 is ENHRY and CDR2 SYGVKD. This CDR3 comprises 15 residues. CDR3 protein: CAISDLTGINTEAFF. DNA for the CDR3: TGTGCCATCAGTGACCTGACAGGGATAAACACTGAAGCTTTCTTT.

This chain connects TRBV4-2 to TRBJ2-7; tentative D call: TRBD1 (6 bases). V shed 1 base and J shed 0 bases, with 13 bases lying between them. This CDR3 contains 16 residues. Germline CDR1 and CDR2: LGHNA and YNFKEQ. This CDR3 is CASSQAETGSSYEQYF. CDR3 in DNA: TGTGCCAGCAGCCAAGCGGAGACAGGTAGCTCCTACGAGCAGTACTTC.

The chain has TRBV5-1 and TRBJ1-1; weak D call: TRBD1 (6 bases). There are 17 residues in the CDR3. Germline-derived CDR1 and CDR2 are SGHRS and YFSETQ. With 4 bases removed from V and 0 bases from J, the gap between germline ends came to 19 bases. This CDR3 is CASSRSVTGIMNTEAFF. CDR3 bases: TGCGCCAGCAGCCGGAGCGTCACAGGGATCATGAACACTGAAGCTTTCTTT.

The V gene is TRBV29-1, the J gene TRBJ1-4; D unclear. The CDR3 runs 16 residues. Per germline, CDR1 SQVTM and CDR2 ANQGSEA. V dropped 5 bases and J dropped 0 bases, with 16 bases sitting between them. The CDR3 DNA follows: TGCAGCGTTACTACGTCACGGTTCGCAACTAATGAAAAACTGTTTTTT. This translates into CSVTTSRFATNEKLFF.

This clone appeared once. The chain employs TRBV29-1 and TRBJ2-4; 9 bases are shared with TRBD1. The ends lost 6 bases at V and 6 bases at J; junction bases unmatched: 9. The CDR3 sequence is 14 residues long. Germline V gene sequence: CDR1 SQVTM, CDR2 ANQGSEA. This CDR3 is CSVDTGGGGNIQYF. CDR3 sequence (DNA): TGCAGCGTGGACACAGGGGGCGGGGGAAACATTCAGTACTTC.

The V gene is TRBV30, the J gene TRBJ1-5; 8 positions match TRBD1. Germline V gene sequence: CDR1 GTSNPN, CDR2 SVGIG (reference sequence). Losses at the gene ends were 5 bases for V and 1 base for J; bases not matched to a gene: 10. The CDR3 is 16 residues long. CDR3 nucleotides: TGTGCCTGGGCGAGGGTGGGACAGGCGAGCAATCAGCCCCAGCATTTT. This sequence encodes CAWARVGQASNQPQHF.

J is TRBJ2-7 and V is TRBV6-1; 7 positions agree with TRBD2. V gave up 4 bases and J gave up 4 bases; unmatched junction bases: 7. CDR1 is MNHNS and CDR2 is SASEGT in the germline V gene. The CDR3 totals 14 residues. CDR3 protein: CASSVRLADYEQYF. For the CDR3, the DNA is TGTGCCAGCAGTGTAAGGCTAGCGGATTACGAGCAGTACTTC.

The chain joins TRBV13 to TRBJ2-7, with 11 nucleotides matching TRBD1. This CDR3 spans 16 amino acids. Trimming at V came to 5 bases and at J to 6 bases, leaving 12 bases not matched to a gene. Looked up from germline, CDR1 is PRHDT and CDR2 is FYEKMQ (reference sequence). CDR3 protein: CASSPVLGTGGGEQYF. DNA of the CDR3: TGTGCCAGCAGCCCCGTCCTGGGGACAGGGGGTGGCGAGCAGTACTTC.

The V call is TRBV19, the J call TRBJ2-7; the match to TRBD1 covers 9 bases. The CDR3 length is 14 residues. Losses at the gene ends were 5 bases for V and 4 bases for J; bases not matched to a gene: 6. The germline V gene has CDR1 LNHDA and CDR2 SQIVND (reference sequence). For the CDR3, the DNA is TGTGCCAGTAGTTCAGGGACAGGGAAGTACGAGCAGTACTTC. Protein product: CASSSGTGKYEQYF. Using reference TRBV19 and TRBJ2-7 for the parts outside the CDR3, the full variable domain is DGGITQSPKYLFRKEGQNVTLSCEQNLNHDAMYWYRQDPGQGLRLIYYSQIVNDFQKGDIAEGYSVSREKKESFPLTVTSAQKNPTAFYLCASSSGTGKYEQYFGPGTRLTVT.

The rearrangement joins TRBV27 to TRBJ2-1, with 10 positions matching TRBD2. Germline V gene sequence: CDR1 MNHEY, CDR2 SMNVEV (reference sequence). The CDR3 is 14 residues long. V was pared by 7 bases and J by 4 bases, with 4 bases of the junction left unmatched. The CDR3 nucleotides are TGTGCCAGCACATCAGCGGGAGGGTACAATGAGCAGTTCTTC. Amino acid sequence: CASTSAGGYNEQFF.

The chain carries TRBV30 and TRBJ2-3, with D possibly being TRBD1 (6 bases). CDR1 is GTSNPN, CDR2 SVGIG, per germline (reference sequence). This CDR3 contains 15 residues. V shed 4 bases and J shed 2 bases, with 16 bases lying between them. The CDR3 sequence is CAWTPPGHNTDTQYF. The CDR3 nucleotides read TGTGCCTGGACTCCCCCGGGACACAACACAGATACGCAGTATTTT. Full variable domain (missing parts from reference TRBV30 and TRBJ2-3): SQTIHQWPATLVQPVGSPLSLECTVEGTSNPNLYWYRQAAGRGLQLLFYSVGIGQISSEVPQNLSASRPQDRQFILSSKKLLLSDSGFYLCAWTPPGHNTDTQYFGPGTRLTVL.

The rearrangement links TRBV4-3 to TRBJ2-3; D gene ambiguous. CDR3 length equals 15 residues. The V end lost 4 bases, the J end lost 0 bases, and 11 bases lay between the germline ends. Germline V CDR1 and CDR2: LGHNA, YSLEER. The chain's CDR3 is CASSLAYASTDTQYF. The CDR3 DNA reads as TGCGCCAGCAGCCTCGCGTACGCCAGCACAGATACGCAGTATTTT.

The chain links TRBV27 to TRBJ1-1; no clear D. The germline CDR1 and CDR2 sequences are MNHEY and SMNVEV (reference sequence). This CDR3 is 14 amino acids long. Trimming removed 1 base from V and 0 bases from J, with 6 bases in between. CDR3 in DNA: TGTGCCAGCAGTTTATTGGGAGTGAACACTGAAGCTTTCTTT. It is translated as CASSLLGVNTEAFF.

J is TRBJ2-7 and V is TRBV28, with D tentatively TRBD2 (6 bases). This CDR3 contains 16 residues. Germline V CDR1 and CDR2: MDHEN, SYDVKM. V gave up 5 bases and J gave up 1 base, with 18 bases separating them. CDR3 sequence: CASSGPGWGTSYEQYF. Here the CDR3 DNA reads TGTGCCAGCAGTGGCCCCGGATGGGGGACTTCCTACGAGCAGTACTTC.

The genes are TRBV10-3 and TRBJ1-2; 7 nucleotides line up with TRBD1. Trimming at V came to 0 bases and at J to 0 bases, leaving 1 base not matched to a gene. The CDR3 spans 15 residues. CDR1 and CDR2 from the germline V gene are ENHRY and SYGVKD. The CDR3 DNA sequence: TGTGCCATCAGTGAGTCCACAGGGGCTAACTATGGCTACACCTTC. Encoded protein: CAISESTGANYGYTF.